The 3 T cell receptor beta chains listed next were all sequenced from one sample in a study of blood T cell repertoires in COVID-19 (dated by TCRdb to between 2020 and 2021). Receptor libraries were prepared by the immunoSEQ multiplex PCR assay. TCRdb stores this immuneACCESS table with in-frame sequences only. Part of the clones is absent; in the studies checked, under half of the shortfall reflects unresolved V genes, and no reason is known for the rest. This sample is represented by 150,000 or so clones; about 86% of them were singletons. The ten largest clones represent around 8.4% of the sample. Sequenced material: peripheral blood. The source of these receptors is a woman aged 60-70 years with acute or convalescent COVID-19.

V and J are TRBV25-1 and TRBJ1-2; D gene uncertain. The germline V and J ends were trimmed by 4 bases and 3 bases, with 6 bases remaining between them. Germline assignment: CDR1 MGHDK and CDR2 SYGVNS. There are 12 residues in the CDR3. This CDR3 is CASSVGDYGYTF. CDR3 bases: TGTGCCAGCAGTGTAGGAGACTATGGCTACACCTTC.

The genes are TRBV15 and TRBJ1-2, with D uncertain. With 0 bases removed from V and 4 bases from J, the gap between germline ends came to 18 bases. The CDR3 has 17 residues. Germline-derived CDR1 and CDR2 are LNHNV and YYDKDF (reference sequence). This CDR3 reads CATSRDRRASSLYGYTF. In DNA form, the CDR3 reads TGTGCCACCAGCAGAGATCGGAGGGCCAGCTCCCTCTATGGCTACACCTTC.

V gene TRBV4-1 combines with J gene TRBJ1-5; D call uncertain. The length of the CDR3 is 14 residues. The V gene's germline CDR1 is MGHRA and CDR2 YSYEKL. V lost 0 bases and J 5 bases, leaving 8 bases between the germline ends. The CDR3 loop reads CASSQEAVYQPQHF. Written as DNA, the CDR3 is TGCGCCAGCAGCCAAGAGGCAGTTTATCAGCCCCAGCATTTT.